This is a list of T cell receptor beta chains from one sample in a study of T cell responses to AZD1222 COVID-19 vaccine. Here immunoSEQ multiplex PCR was the method, and the copy in TCRdb shows in-frame clones only, minus some. The repertoire holds roughly 180,000 clones, with 92% as singletons. This sample comprised peripheral blood, obtained 28 days after the second AZD1222 dose. Receptors were obtained from an adult who received the AZD1222 COVID-19 vaccine. The CDR3 runs from the conserved cysteine through the conserved F or W. The order of the fields is CDR3 protein, V gene, clone size. Not every row has a clone size; where given, it reads once, few, many or a size class.

CDR3aa: CATSDSPGQSNEQFF
v_gene: TRBV24-1
abundance: .

CDR3aa: CASRRGEPGEQYF
v_gene: TRBV12-3/TRBV12-4
abundance: .

CDR3aa: CASTSGRAPLHF
v_gene: TRBV7-2
abundance: .

CDR3aa: CASSQIGTEGTEQFF
v_gene: TRBV14
abundance: .

CDR3aa: CASSLTVSSYEQYF
v_gene: TRBV7-9
abundance: .

CDR3aa: CASSLGTGGNSPLHF
v_gene: TRBV5-4
abundance: .

CDR3aa: CASSLGDRDTGELFF
v_gene: TRBV5-6
abundance: .

CDR3aa: CSAREPGNTIYF
v_gene: TRBV29-1
abundance: .

CDR3aa: CASGTLNGYTF
v_gene: TRBV2
abundance: .

CDR3aa: CTSSRQAGIFPLHF
v_gene: TRBV1
abundance: .

CDR3aa: CASSEASGSGADTQYF
v_gene: TRBV10-1
abundance: .

CDR3aa: CASSALAGGPRQETQYF
v_gene: TRBV6-2/TRBV6-3
abundance: .

CDR3aa: CASSSGAGELFF
v_gene: TRBV12-3/TRBV12-4
abundance: once

CDR3aa: CASSIGSGTGELFF
v_gene: TRBV19
abundance: .

CDR3aa: CASSQGAAGGLTGELFF
v_gene: TRBV4-2
abundance: .

CDR3aa: CASSLNRGQAPQFF
v_gene: TRBV7-3
abundance: .

CDR3aa: CASSVGWEANYGYTF
v_gene: TRBV9
abundance: once

CDR3aa: CASSLEGRDEKLFF
v_gene: TRBV7-9
abundance: .

CDR3aa: CSASGASRGPYEQYF
v_gene: TRBV20-1
abundance: .

CDR3aa: CASGNAGLQGRLAEHNEQFF
v_gene: TRBV12-5
abundance: once

CDR3aa: CASSYRNGYTF
v_gene: TRBV12-3/TRBV12-4
abundance: .

CDR3aa: CASSPDSLLGYTF
v_gene: TRBV12-3/TRBV12-4
abundance: .

CDR3aa: CASSQIGGAYNEQFF
v_gene: TRBV3-1/TRBV3-2
abundance: .

CDR3aa: CATNPGQGIGYTF
v_gene: TRBV24-1
abundance: .

CDR3aa: CASSIDTSYEQYF
v_gene: TRBV19
abundance: .

CDR3aa: CSVVMTGPNYGYTF
v_gene: TRBV29-1
abundance: .

CDR3aa: CASRATVSNQPQHF
v_gene: TRBV27
abundance: .

CDR3aa: CATSWGDTEAFF
v_gene: TRBV15
abundance: .

CDR3aa: CASSLAGGLGYTF
v_gene: TRBV7-8
abundance: .

CDR3aa: CASSVASGNIYGYTF
v_gene: TRBV9
abundance: few

CDR3aa: CASSLVPESYGYTF
v_gene: TRBV5-6
abundance: .

CDR3aa: CASSAGTGRSSYEQYF
v_gene: TRBV27
abundance: .

CDR3aa: CASSLLGAYNEQFF
v_gene: TRBV7-8
abundance: .

CDR3aa: CASNIEGPASGNTIYF
v_gene: TRBV2
abundance: .

CDR3aa: CATTLTSRQGASGELFF
v_gene: TRBV5-1
abundance: once

CDR3aa: CASSPPGQSNSPLHF
v_gene: TRBV7-2
abundance: .

CDR3aa: CAISKDSAYSNQPQHF
v_gene: TRBV10-3
abundance: .

CDR3aa: CASSQTSGRGAPLLEQFF
v_gene: TRBV28
abundance: .

CDR3aa: CASSPTKDTQYF
v_gene: TRBV7-3
abundance: .

CDR3aa: CASRSGGTNTEAFF
v_gene: TRBV27
abundance: .

CDR3aa: CASSQGLQPQHF
v_gene: TRBV4-2
abundance: .

CDR3aa: CASSPTGGMNTEAFF
v_gene: TRBV5-1
abundance: .

CDR3aa: CASSQGSPGSEQYF
v_gene: TRBV3-1/TRBV3-2
abundance: .

CDR3aa: CASSKAQGQPNYYNSPLHF
v_gene: TRBV19
abundance: .

CDR3aa: CASSVGDMAKNIQYF
v_gene: TRBV9
abundance: .

CDR3aa: CASHEGPEQYF
v_gene: TRBV5-1
abundance: .

CDR3aa: CASVREGFSSYEQYF
v_gene: TRBV2
abundance: .

CDR3aa: CASSSGNQPQHF
v_gene: TRBV19
abundance: once

CDR3aa: CASTSGTGDRVPYGYTF
v_gene: TRBV19
abundance: .

CDR3aa: CASSLGQFYEQYF
v_gene: TRBV13
abundance: .

CDR3aa: CSANQETQYF
v_gene: TRBV20-1
abundance: .

CDR3aa: CASSEWDGSSYEQYF
v_gene: TRBV6-1
abundance: .

CDR3aa: CSAGQLYGYTF
v_gene: TRBV20-1
abundance: .